This T cell receptor (beta chain) was obtained from a study of blood T cell repertoires in COVID-19. Method: immunoSEQ multiplex PCR; TCRdb's copy keeps in-frame clones and lacks some. This sample has around 120,000 clones, with 78% found just once. The receptor's source is a man in his 70s with acute or convalescent COVID-19. Sequencing input: peripheral blood.

The CDR3 reads CASSDRGTANEAFF. As DNA, the CDR3 is TGTGCCAGCAGTGATCGGGGGACGGCAAATGAAGCTTTCTTT. The chain combines TRBV2 with TRBJ1-1, with a tentative D call TRBD1 (5 bases). This CDR3 region has 14 residues. The V end lost 3 bases, the J end lost 7 bases, and 15 bases lay between the germline ends. Germline-derived CDR1 and CDR2 are SNHLY and FYNNEI.